The following is a T cell receptor beta chain sequence with its context. The data belong to a study of shared clonotypes between healthy human individuals. Unmatched junction bases numbered 6, after V lost 4 bases and J lost 5 bases. Germline CDR1 reads SGHTA; CDR2 reads FQGTGA. This CDR3 spans 15 amino acids. The repertoire was sequenced with immunoSEQ multiplex PCR; TCRdb's copy has only in-frame clones and lacks some. The table shows about 470,000 clones, with roughly three quarters occurring only once. V is TRBV7-3 and J is TRBJ1-5, with TRBD1 matching over 9 bases. This TCR derives from a woman aged 40 to 50 in good health. Some clones in this sample may be carry-over from other donors' samples. Sequences were obtained from PBMCs. In nucleotides, the CDR3 is TGTGCCAGCAGCTACCCGGGACAGGGACATCAGCCCCAGCATTTT. Protein product: CASSYPGQGHQPQHF.